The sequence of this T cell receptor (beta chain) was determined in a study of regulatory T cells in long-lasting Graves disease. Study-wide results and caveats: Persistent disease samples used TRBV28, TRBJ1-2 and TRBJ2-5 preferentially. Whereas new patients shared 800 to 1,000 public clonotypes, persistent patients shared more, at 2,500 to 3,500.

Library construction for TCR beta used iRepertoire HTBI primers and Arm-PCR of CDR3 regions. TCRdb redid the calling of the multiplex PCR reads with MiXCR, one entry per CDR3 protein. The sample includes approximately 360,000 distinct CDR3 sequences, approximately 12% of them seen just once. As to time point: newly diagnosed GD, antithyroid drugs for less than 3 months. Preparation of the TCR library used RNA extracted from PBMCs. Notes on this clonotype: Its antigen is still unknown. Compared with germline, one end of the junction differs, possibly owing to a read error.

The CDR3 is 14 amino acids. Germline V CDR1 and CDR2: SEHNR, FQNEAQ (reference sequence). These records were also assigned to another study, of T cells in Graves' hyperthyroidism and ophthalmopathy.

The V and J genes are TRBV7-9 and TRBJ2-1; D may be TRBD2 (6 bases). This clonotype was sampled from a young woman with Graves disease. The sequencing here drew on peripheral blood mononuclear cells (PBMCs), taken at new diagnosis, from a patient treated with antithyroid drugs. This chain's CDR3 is CASGFGGSYNEQFF. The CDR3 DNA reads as TGTGCCAGCGGCTTCGGGGGTTCCTACAATGAGCAGTTCTTC.